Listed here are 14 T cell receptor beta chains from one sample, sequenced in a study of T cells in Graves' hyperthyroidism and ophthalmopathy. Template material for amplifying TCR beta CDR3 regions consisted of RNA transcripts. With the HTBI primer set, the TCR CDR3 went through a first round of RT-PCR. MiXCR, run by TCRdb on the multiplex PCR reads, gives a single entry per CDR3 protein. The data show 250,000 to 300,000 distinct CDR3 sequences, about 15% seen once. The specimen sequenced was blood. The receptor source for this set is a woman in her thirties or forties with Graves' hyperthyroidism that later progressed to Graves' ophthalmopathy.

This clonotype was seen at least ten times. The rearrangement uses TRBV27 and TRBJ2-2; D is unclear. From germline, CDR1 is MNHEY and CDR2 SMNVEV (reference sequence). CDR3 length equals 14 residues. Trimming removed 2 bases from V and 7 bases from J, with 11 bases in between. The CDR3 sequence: CASSLLGVFGELFF. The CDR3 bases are TGTGCCAGCAGTTTACTTGGTGTGTTCGGGGAGCTGTTTTTT.

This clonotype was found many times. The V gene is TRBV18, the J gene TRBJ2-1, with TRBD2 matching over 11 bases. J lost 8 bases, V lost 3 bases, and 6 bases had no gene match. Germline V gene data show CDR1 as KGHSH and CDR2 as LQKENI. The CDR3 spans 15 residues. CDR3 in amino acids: CASSPRLAGRDEQFF. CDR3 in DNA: TGTGCCAGCTCACCTCGACTAGCGGGAAGGGATGAGCAGTTCTTC.

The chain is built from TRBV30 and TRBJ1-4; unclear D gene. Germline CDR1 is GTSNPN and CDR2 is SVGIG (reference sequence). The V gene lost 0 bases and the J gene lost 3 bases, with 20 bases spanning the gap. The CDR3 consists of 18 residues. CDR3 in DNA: TGTGCCTGGAGTGTACTGGGCTTGGTCGTGAGGGCTAATGAAAAACTGTTTTTT. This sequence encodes CAWSVLGLVVRANEKLFF.

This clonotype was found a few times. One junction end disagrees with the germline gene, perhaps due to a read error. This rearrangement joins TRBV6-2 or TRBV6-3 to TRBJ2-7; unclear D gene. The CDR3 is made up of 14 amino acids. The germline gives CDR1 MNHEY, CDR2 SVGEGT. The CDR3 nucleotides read TGTGCCAGCACCGTAGCCAAAAGCTCCTACAAGCAGTACTTC. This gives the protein CASTVAKSSYKQYF.

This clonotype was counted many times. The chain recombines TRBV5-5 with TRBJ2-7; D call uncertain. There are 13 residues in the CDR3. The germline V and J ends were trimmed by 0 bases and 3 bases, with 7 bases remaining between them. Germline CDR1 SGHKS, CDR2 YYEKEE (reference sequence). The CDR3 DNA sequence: TGTGCCAGCAGCTTGGTGACGGGCTACGAGCAGTACTTC. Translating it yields CASSLVTGYEQYF. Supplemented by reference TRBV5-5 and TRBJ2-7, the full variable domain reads DAGVTQSPTHLIKTRGQQVTLRCSPISGHKSVSWYQQVLGQGPQFIFQYYEKEERGRGNFPDRFSARQFPNYSSELNVNALLLGDSALYLCASSLVTGYEQYFGPGTRLTVT.

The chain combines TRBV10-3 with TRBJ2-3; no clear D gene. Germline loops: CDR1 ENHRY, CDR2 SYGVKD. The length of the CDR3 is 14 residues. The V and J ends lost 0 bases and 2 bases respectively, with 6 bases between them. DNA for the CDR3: TGTGCCATCAGTGAGTCGGCACTCACAGATACGCAGTATTTT. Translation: CAISESALTDTQYF.

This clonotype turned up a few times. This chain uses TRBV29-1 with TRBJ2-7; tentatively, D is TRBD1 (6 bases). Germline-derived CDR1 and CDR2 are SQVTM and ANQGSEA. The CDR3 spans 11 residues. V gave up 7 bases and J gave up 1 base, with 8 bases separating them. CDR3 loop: CSGTESYEQYF. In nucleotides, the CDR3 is TGCAGCGGGACAGAATCCTACGAGCAGTACTTC.

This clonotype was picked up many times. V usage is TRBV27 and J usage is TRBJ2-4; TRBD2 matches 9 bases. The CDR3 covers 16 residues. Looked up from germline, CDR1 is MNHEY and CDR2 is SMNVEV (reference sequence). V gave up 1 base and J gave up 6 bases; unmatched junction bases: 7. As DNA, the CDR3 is TGTGCCAGCAGTTTATGGGGGCGGGAGGGTGGAAACATTCAGTACTTC. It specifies CASSLWGREGGNIQYF.

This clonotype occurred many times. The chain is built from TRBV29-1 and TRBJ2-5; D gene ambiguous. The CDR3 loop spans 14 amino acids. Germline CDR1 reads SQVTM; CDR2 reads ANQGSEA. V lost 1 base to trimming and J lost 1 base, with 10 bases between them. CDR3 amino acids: CSVEGSPAQETQYF. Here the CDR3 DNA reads TGCAGCGTTGAAGGTAGCCCAGCCCAAGAGACCCAGTACTTC.

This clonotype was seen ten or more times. The DNA for the CDR3 is TGTGCCAGCAGTGCAAACCGTCCGGGACTAGCGGGAAGTTGGTACTTC. It yields the protein CASSANRPGLAGSWYF. This sequence joins TRBV27 and TRBJ2-5, with 13 bases aligning to TRBD2. Germline loops: CDR1 MNHEY, CDR2 SMNVEV (reference sequence). The CDR3 consists of 16 residues. After removal of 5 bases from V and 13 bases from J, the junction contained 16 bases not matched to a gene.

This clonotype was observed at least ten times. DNA for the CDR3: TGCAGTGCTAGGCCTCTAGCGGGAGGGAGCGCCGGGGAGCTGTTTTTT. The encoded protein is CSARPLAGGSAGELFF. The chain joins TRBV20-1 to TRBJ2-2, with 12 positions matching TRBD2. The CDR3 contains 16 residues. Germline CDR1 and CDR2: DFQATT and SNEGSKA (reference sequence). J gave up 6 bases and V 3 bases, and 8 bases lay outside the gene matches.

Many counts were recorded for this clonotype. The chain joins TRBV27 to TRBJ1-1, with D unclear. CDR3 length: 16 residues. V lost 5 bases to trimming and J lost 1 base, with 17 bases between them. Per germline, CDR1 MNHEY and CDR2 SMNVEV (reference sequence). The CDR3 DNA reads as TGTGCCAGCAGTCCGCGTGCCCCAACTGAGAACACTGAAGCTTTCTTT. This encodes CASSPRAPTENTEAFF.

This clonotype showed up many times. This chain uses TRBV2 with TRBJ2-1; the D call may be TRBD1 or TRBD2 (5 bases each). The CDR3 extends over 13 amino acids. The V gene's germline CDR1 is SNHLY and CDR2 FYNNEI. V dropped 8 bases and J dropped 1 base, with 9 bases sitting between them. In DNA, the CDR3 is TGTGCCAGCGCCGGGGCTTCCTACAATGAGCAGTTCTTC. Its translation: CASAGASYNEQFF.

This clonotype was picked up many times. DNA for the CDR3: TGTGCCAGCAGTTTTGTCTCCAGCTCCTACAATGAGCAGTTCTTC. It yields the protein CASSFVSSSYNEQFF. The J gene is TRBJ2-1, the V gene TRBV28; D is uncertain. Per germline, CDR1 MDHEN and CDR2 SYDVKM. Trimming took off 3 bases at V and 0 bases at J, with 9 bases between the two ends. This CDR3 has 15 residues.